What follows are 30 T cell receptor beta chains derived from one specimen sequenced in a study of cytomegalovirus exposure and HLA in healthy donors. With 60 Vbeta and 13 Jbeta primers, the PCR was carried out. The table came from immunoSEQ multiplex PCR; TCRdb's copy has only in-frame clones and leaves some out. Of roughly 120,000 clones listed, about 73% were seen once; the top ten hold less than 5%. Material for sequencing was PBMCs. The source is a woman aged 45-65 years in good health and CMV-seropositive.

The rearrangement links TRBV6-1 to TRBJ2-7; 8 nucleotides line up with TRBD2. The CDR3 contains 14 residues. The V segment lost 3 bases and the J segment 2 bases; nucleotides outside the gene matches: 3. CDR1 and CDR2 (germline): MNHNS, SASEGT. CDR3 sequence reads: CASSDYGGAYEQYF. The CDR3 DNA sequence: TGTGCCAGCAGTGACTACGGGGGGGCCTACGAGCAGTACTTC.

The chain couples TRBV5-1 to TRBJ2-7; possibly TRBD1 for D (6 bases). V was cut by 0 bases and J by 2 bases, with 15 bases left in between. The CDR3 consists of 16 residues. Germline loops: CDR1 SGHRS, CDR2 YFSETQ. DNA of the CDR3: TGCGCCAGCAGCTTGGCCGCCAGGGGAGTCCCCTACGAGCAGTACTTC. Translated: CASSLAARGVPYEQYF.

This rearrangement joins TRBV6-1 to TRBJ1-5; D gene unclear. This CDR3 spans 15 amino acids. Germline V gene data show CDR1 as MNHNS and CDR2 as SASEGT. The V end was cut by 8 bases, the J end by 0 bases, with 14 bases between. The CDR3 region is CASGESGSSNQPQHF. CDR3 sequence (DNA): TGTGCCAGCGGAGAAAGCGGGAGTAGCAATCAGCCCCAGCATTTT.

This rearrangement joins TRBV7-9 to TRBJ2-7; D gene ambiguous. V was shortened by 4 bases and J by 3 bases, with 10 bases between the two germline ends. Germline V CDR1 and CDR2: SEHNR, FQNEAQ (reference sequence). The CDR3 is 13 amino acids. For the CDR3, the DNA is TGTGCCAGCAGCTCCGTCCGAGACTACGAGCAGTACTTC. Translation gives CASSSVRDYEQYF.

The CDR3 region has the DNA TGCGCCAGCAGCCAAGACGGTGAGGGAGAGGTCTCTGGAAACACCATATATTTT. It specifies CASSQDGEGEVSGNTIYF. This chain links TRBV4-1 with TRBJ1-3; D uncertain. V was trimmed by 0 bases and J by 0 bases, leaving 15 bases between them. The CDR3 runs 18 residues. CDR1 and CDR2 (germline): MGHRA, YSYEKL.

The chain uses TRBV7-8 and TRBJ1-4, with D tentatively TRBD1 (5 bases). The CDR3 sequence is 15 residues long. Germline V gene lookup returns CDR1 SGHVS and CDR2 FQNEAQ. V was trimmed by 6 bases and J by 7 bases, leaving 18 bases between them. CDR3 bases: TGTGCCAGCAGGCCCGCGGGGGGTAACGGTGAAAAACTGTTTTTT. Protein sequence: CASRPAGGNGEKLFF.

This clone appeared a few times. The CDR3 spells CASSPQGARDQPQHF. Written as DNA, the CDR3 is TGTGCCAGCAGTCCACAGGGGGCGCGGGATCAGCCCCAGCATTTT. The V and J genes are TRBV2 and TRBJ1-5; the match to TRBD1 covers 9 bases. Trimming took 5 bases from V and 5 from J; bases not matched to a gene: 7. Germline V gives CDR1 SNHLY, CDR2 FYNNEI. The CDR3 loop spans 15 amino acids. Full variable domain (rest looked up from reference TRBV2 and TRBJ1-5): EPEVTQTPSHQVTQMGQEVILRCVPISNHLYFYWYRQILGQKVEFLVSFYNNEISEKSEIFDDQFSVERPDGSNFTLKIRSTKLEDSAMYFCASSPQGARDQPQHFGDGTRLSIL.

The rearrangement joins TRBV19 to TRBJ1-5, with D perhaps TRBD1 (5 bases). The CDR3 contains 13 residues. V was cut by 3 bases and J by 4 bases, with 7 bases left in between. Germline CDR1 reads LNHDA; CDR2 reads SQIVND (reference sequence). This CDR3 reads CASSIRVNQPQHF. The CDR3 nucleotides read TGTGCCAGTAGTATCAGGGTGAATCAGCCCCAGCATTTT.

This chain connects TRBV7-2 to TRBJ2-7, with D maybe TRBD2 (6 bases). The CDR3 is 13 amino acids. Germline CDR1 and CDR2: SGHTA and FQGNSA. V lost 6 bases and J 1 base, leaving 10 bases between the germline ends. CDR3 residues: CASSPRGSYEQYF. As DNA, the CDR3 is TGTGCCAGCAGTCCCCGGGGGTCCTACGAGCAGTACTTC.

V gene TRBV29-1 combines with J gene TRBJ1-2; TRBD1 might be the D (5 bases). This CDR3 is 13 amino acids long. The V gene's germline CDR1 is SQVTM and CDR2 ANQGSEA. The ends were cut back, 5 bases at V and 3 bases at J, with 13 bases in the middle. The CDR3 loop is CSVPSPTDYGYTF. In DNA, the CDR3 is TGCAGCGTTCCTTCTCCGACAGACTATGGCTACACCTTC.

The rearrangement uses TRBV7-2 and TRBJ1-5; TRBD1 aligns across 10 bases. The germline gives CDR1 SGHTA, CDR2 FQGNSA. V gave up 5 bases and J gave up 9 bases; unmatched junction bases: 7. This CDR3 region has 14 residues. The DNA of the CDR3 is TGTGCCAGCAGCCAGGGACAGGGGTTATGGCCCCAGCATTTT. This codes for CASSQGQGLWPQHF.

This clone was seen at least ten times. The chain carries TRBV6-1 and TRBJ2-7, with D tentatively TRBD2 (5 bases). The CDR3 sequence is 15 residues long. The germline V gene has CDR1 MNHNS and CDR2 SASEGT. Trimming pared 1 base from V and 2 bases from J, leaving 12 bases between. Written as DNA, the CDR3 is TGTGCCAGCAGTGAAGAAGAGGGATCCACCTACGAGCAGTACTTC. Its translation: CASSEEEGSTYEQYF.

CDR3 sequence reads: CASSGLPGTGPRGSGNTIYF. The CDR3 nucleotides are TGTGCCAGCAGTGGCCTTCCCGGGACAGGCCCTAGGGGCTCTGGAAACACCATATATTTT. The V call is TRBV6-4, the J call TRBJ1-3, with TRBD1 matching 8 bases. The CDR3 has 20 amino acids. The V segment lost 4 bases and the J segment 0 bases; nucleotides outside the gene matches: 17. Germline V gene sequence: CDR1 MRHNA, CDR2 SNTAGT.

V usage is TRBV5-4 and J usage is TRBJ1-1; D is perhaps TRBD1 (5 bases). CDR1 is SGHNT, CDR2 YYREEE, per germline (reference sequence). The germline V and J ends were trimmed by 0 bases and 6 bases, with 21 bases remaining between them. The CDR3 is 17 residues long. The chain's CDR3 is CASSLARGGEGSAEAFF. CDR3 sequence (DNA): TGTGCCAGCAGCTTGGCTCGCGGAGGGGAGGGTAGCGCTGAAGCTTTCTTT.

This clone was seen only a few times. The V and J genes are TRBV6-1 and TRBJ2-5, with 7 bases fitting TRBD1. The J call may be in error: the DNA end matches TRBJ2-7 better. The CDR3 covers 14 residues. CDR1 and CDR2 (germline): MNHNS, SASEGT. Here the CDR3 reads CASRELDRLYEQYF. The CDR3 DNA sequence: TGTGCCAGCAGGGAATTGGACAGGCTTTACGAGCAGTACTTC.

The chain combines TRBV7-9 with TRBJ1-1; D is ambiguous. CDR3 length equals 16 residues. V was trimmed by 5 bases and J by 2 bases, leaving 18 bases between them. From germline, CDR1 is SEHNR and CDR2 FQNEAQ (reference sequence). The CDR3 sequence is CASSRWRPATNTEAFF. The DNA of the CDR3 is TGTGCCAGCAGCCGTTGGCGGCCGGCGACCAACACTGAAGCTTTCTTT.

The chain links TRBV7-6 to TRBJ2-1, with 11 bases that match TRBD2. Germline V CDR1 and CDR2: SGHVS, FNYEAQ. The CDR3 covers 17 residues. V was pared by 0 bases and J by 7 bases, with 8 bases of the junction left unmatched. DNA for the CDR3: TGTGCCAGCAGCTTAGCGTACACTAGCGGGGGTGGGAATGAGCAGTTCTTC. It is translated as CASSLAYTSGGGNEQFF.

The chain joins TRBV12-5 to TRBJ1-5; D gene unclear. Trimming cost V 7 bases and J 6 bases, with 13 bases left between them. This CDR3 is built from 13 residues. CDR1 is LGHNT, CDR2 FRNRAP, per germline. For the CDR3, the DNA is TGTGCTAGTGCCGGAGGAGGGATTCAGCCCCAGCATTTT. Translated, it gives CASAGGGIQPQHF.

CDR3 sequence (DNA): TGTGCCAGCAGCACTAGCGGGGGGGCCTACAATGAGCAGTTCTTC. This encodes CASSTSGGAYNEQFF. The chain employs TRBV7-2 and TRBJ2-1; 13 bases agree with TRBD2. Germline-derived CDR1 and CDR2 are SGHTA and FQGNSA. The CDR3 covers 15 residues. V lost 5 bases and J lost 2; bases outside the gene matches: 0.

This chain links TRBV4-3 with TRBJ2-2, with D tentatively TRBD1 (6 bases). This CDR3 spans 14 amino acids. The V end was cut by 4 bases, the J end by 3 bases, with 9 bases between. CDR1 is LGHNA, CDR2 YSLEER, per germline. CDR3 nucleotides: TGCGCCAGCAGCCGGACAGTTTACACCGGGGAGCTGTTTTTT. Encoded protein: CASSRTVYTGELFF.

The genes are TRBV11-2 and TRBJ1-1, with D tentatively TRBD1 (6 bases). Germline V gene sequence: CDR1 SGHAT, CDR2 FQNNGV. V was pared by 5 bases and J by 2 bases, with 18 bases between. The CDR3 runs to 16 residues. The CDR3 region is CASSPGAGGYNTEAFF. In DNA form, the CDR3 reads TGTGCCAGCAGCCCGGGGGCGGGGGGATACAACACTGAAGCTTTCTTT.

This chain connects TRBV4-2 to TRBJ2-7, with 9 bases that match TRBD2. CDR3 length: 15 amino acids. V was pared by 0 bases and J by 4 bases, with 4 bases of the junction left unmatched. Germline CDR1 reads LGHNA; CDR2 reads YNFKEQ. The CDR3 region is CASSQDTSGLYEQYF. The CDR3 DNA reads as TGTGCCAGCAGCCAAGACACTAGCGGGTTATACGAGCAGTACTTC.

This clone showed up just a few times. The CDR3 region has the DNA TGTGCCAGTAGTGCCATTCGGGGGATGGGCGGGGGGGCCGGGGGTGAGCAGTTCTTC. Translated, it gives CASSAIRGMGGGAGGEQFF. This chain connects TRBV19 to TRBJ2-1, with TRBD2 matching 9 bases. CDR3 length equals 19 residues. Germline V CDR1 and CDR2: LNHDA, SQIVND (reference sequence). After removal of 5 bases from V and 9 bases from J, the junction contained 23 bases not matched to a gene.

The J gene is TRBJ1-2, the V gene TRBV7-2; 7 bases match TRBD1. Germline CDR1 and CDR2: SGHTA and FQGNSA. V lost 5 bases, J lost 4 bases, and 7 bases stayed unmatched. The CDR3 runs to 14 residues. This CDR3 reads CASSQRQGGYGYTF. The CDR3 nucleotides are TGTGCCAGCAGCCAAAGACAGGGTGGCTATGGCTACACCTTC.

The V and J genes are TRBV28 and TRBJ2-2; D call uncertain. V dropped 4 bases and J dropped 7 bases, with 7 bases sitting between them. This CDR3 comprises 12 residues. Per germline, CDR1 MDHEN and CDR2 SYDVKM. This CDR3 reads CASSSWSGELFF. CDR3 in DNA: TGTGCCAGCAGTTCTTGGAGCGGGGAGCTGTTTTTT.

The chain links TRBV7-2 to TRBJ2-5; no clear D. The V end was cut by 4 bases, the J end by 5 bases, with 11 bases between. CDR3 length: 13 residues. Germline CDR1 and CDR2: SGHTA and FQGNSA. CDR3 DNA: TGTGCCAGCAGCTCCTCCTTTCGGGAGACCCAGTACTTC. Its translation is CASSSSFRETQYF.

This rearrangement joins TRBV29-1 to TRBJ1-1; D might be TRBD1 (6 bases). The germline CDR1 and CDR2 sequences are SQVTM and ANQGSEA. There are 12 residues in the CDR3. Trimming stripped 5 bases from V and 6 bases from J, with 13 bases between. The CDR3 reads CSVLQGLAEAFF. Written as DNA, the CDR3 is TGCAGCGTTCTACAGGGTTTAGCTGAAGCTTTCTTT.

The V gene is TRBV27, the J gene TRBJ1-2; D perhaps matches TRBD1 (5 bases). The V gene lost 8 bases and the J gene lost 4 bases, with 17 bases spanning the gap. CDR1 is MNHEY and CDR2 is SMNVEV in the germline V gene (reference sequence). The CDR3 length is 14 residues. In nucleotides, the CDR3 is TGTGCCAGCGGGGCGGGGGGGAACTTCTATGGCTACACCTTC. This encodes CASGAGGNFYGYTF.

CDR3 protein: CASSHSYSNQPQHF. The CDR3 nucleotides are TGTGCCAGCAGTCACAGCTATAGCAATCAGCCCCAGCATTTT. V usage is TRBV28 and J usage is TRBJ1-5; D is unclear. The V gene's germline CDR1 is MDHEN and CDR2 SYDVKM. The CDR3 is made up of 14 amino acids. V was cut by 5 bases and J by 0 bases, with 8 bases left in between.

The chain combines TRBV9 with TRBJ1-3; D ambiguous. V was clipped by 3 bases and J by 4 bases, with 11 bases between them. Germline CDR1 is SGDLS and CDR2 is YYNGEE. This CDR3 region has 14 residues. The CDR3 protein is CASSGNTGGNTIYF. The DNA for the CDR3 is TGTGCCAGCAGCGGAAACACGGGAGGAAACACCATATATTTT.